Listed below are T cell receptor beta chains from one sample, sequenced in a study of CD8 T cells in Susac syndrome. Via MiXCR, TCRdb re-called the immunoSEQ multiplex PCR reads, giving one row per CDR3 protein. The sample includes more than 150,000 distinct CDR3 sequences, 95% of them seen just once. The sequenced material came from CD8+ T cells from PBMCs. These receptors were obtained from a human donor with Susac syndrome. The CDR3 runs from the conserved cysteine through the conserved F or W. Fields, in order: J gene, D gene, V gene, clone size, CDR3 DNA, CDR3 protein. The D gene is left open where the match is weak. Clone size is not always given. Where it is, it says once, few, many or a class for expanded clones.

J gene: TRBJ2-7
D gene: -
V gene: TRBV7-9
clone size: -
CDR3 DNA: TGTGCCAGCAGTCCCCCCCCCGGGACGAATACCTACGAGCAGTACTTC
CDR3 protein: CASSPPPGTNTYEQYF

J gene: TRBJ2-7
D gene: -
V gene: TRBV6-5
clone size: -
CDR3 DNA: TGTGCCAGCAGTTGGGGGGACGACTACGAGCAGTACTTC
CDR3 protein: CASSWGDDYEQYF

J gene: TRBJ1-5
D gene: TRBD1
V gene: TRBV20-1
clone size: -
CDR3 DNA: TGCAGTGCTAGTAGCAGGGGGCATCAGCCCCAGCATTTT
CDR3 protein: CSASSRGHQPQHF

J gene: TRBJ2-7
D gene: TRBD2
V gene: TRBV28
clone size: -
CDR3 DNA: TGTGCCAGCAGTCTCGATAGCGGGAGAACCGACGAGCAGTACTTC
CDR3 protein: CASSLDSGRTDEQYF

J gene: TRBJ2-1
D gene: TRBD2
V gene: TRBV4-1
clone size: -
CDR3 DNA: TGCGCCAGCAGCCAAGAATTAGCGGGAGTTTCCTACAATGAGCAGTTCTTC
CDR3 protein: CASSQELAGVSYNEQFF

J gene: TRBJ2-5
D gene: -
V gene: TRBV7-2
clone size: -
CDR3 DNA: TGTGCCAGCAGCCCCATGGGGGTGGCCACGCGCCAGGAGACCCAGTACTTC
CDR3 protein: CASSPMGVATRQETQYF

J gene: TRBJ2-7
D gene: -
V gene: TRBV7-3
clone size: -
CDR3 DNA: TGTGCCAGCAGCTTAGGTAAGAGCTACGAGCAGTACTTC
CDR3 protein: CASSLGKSYEQYF

J gene: TRBJ1-2
D gene: TRBD1
V gene: TRBV6-5
clone size: -
CDR3 DNA: TGTGCCAGCAGAGCCGACAGGGGCTATGGCTACACCTTC
CDR3 protein: CASRADRGYGYTF

J gene: TRBJ1-5
D gene: -
V gene: TRBV25-1
clone size: -
CDR3 DNA: TGTGCCAGCAGTGAGGCAGGGTGGGATAGCAATCAGCCCCAGCATTTT
CDR3 protein: CASSEAGWDSNQPQHF

J gene: TRBJ2-1
D gene: -
V gene: TRBV20-1
clone size: -
CDR3 DNA: TGCAGTGCTAGAGATCCTCGGGGACTTTGGAATGAGCAGTTCTTC
CDR3 protein: CSARDPRGLWNEQFF

J gene: TRBJ2-3
D gene: TRBD2
V gene: TRBV5-1
clone size: once
CDR3 DNA: TGCGCCAGCAGCTTAACAGCGGGGGGCACAGATACGCAGTATTTT
CDR3 protein: CASSLTAGGTDTQYF

J gene: TRBJ2-7
D gene: -
V gene: TRBV9
clone size: -
CDR3 DNA: TGTGCCAGCAGTGGGATTACTGATCGGCGGAGCGAGCAGTACTTC
CDR3 protein: CASSGITDRRSEQYF

J gene: TRBJ1-5
D gene: TRBD1
V gene: TRBV20-1
clone size: once
CDR3 DNA: TGCAGTGCAACACAGGGGTATAGCAATCAGCCCCAGCATTTT
CDR3 protein: CSATQGYSNQPQHF

J gene: TRBJ1-1
D gene: -
V gene: TRBV14
clone size: -
CDR3 DNA: -
CDR3 protein: CASSPKEQRTLKLSF

J gene: TRBJ2-5
D gene: -
V gene: TRBV15
clone size: -
CDR3 DNA: TGTGCCACCAGCAGAGATCGGGCACAAGAGACCCAGTACTTC
CDR3 protein: CATSRDRAQETQYF

J gene: TRBJ1-5
D gene: -
V gene: TRBV28
clone size: -
CDR3 DNA: TGTGCCAGCATTCGAGTTGGTCAGCCCCAGCATTTT
CDR3 protein: CASIRVGQPQHF

J gene: TRBJ1-3
D gene: -
V gene: TRBV9
clone size: -
CDR3 DNA: TGTGCCAGCAGCGACGGGACAACTGGAAACACCATATATTTT
CDR3 protein: CASSDGTTGNTIYF

J gene: TRBJ1-1
D gene: -
V gene: TRBV20-1
clone size: -
CDR3 DNA: TGCAGTGCTAGATCCTTTGAGGATGAAGCTTTCTTT
CDR3 protein: CSARSFEDEAFF

J gene: TRBJ1-2
D gene: -
V gene: TRBV5-1
clone size: -
CDR3 DNA: TGCGCCAGCAGCTTGGAATTTGGGGCAGGGCAAGGCTACACCTTC
CDR3 protein: CASSLEFGAGQGYTF

J gene: TRBJ1-2
D gene: TRBD1
V gene: TRBV5-6
clone size: -
CDR3 DNA: TGTGCCAGCAGCTCCGGGACAGCCGGTGGCTACACCTTC
CDR3 protein: CASSSGTAGGYTF

J gene: TRBJ2-1
D gene: TRBD2
V gene: TRBV7-6
clone size: -
CDR3 DNA: TGTGCCAGCAGCCCCGGACTAGCCATAATAAACAATGAGCAGTTCTTC
CDR3 protein: CASSPGLAIINNEQFF

J gene: TRBJ2-1
D gene: TRBD1
V gene: TRBV6-5
clone size: -
CDR3 DNA: TGTGCCAGCAGTGGACAGGCTAGCTACAATGAGCAGTTCTTC
CDR3 protein: CASSGQASYNEQFF

J gene: TRBJ1-5
D gene: -
V gene: TRBV14
clone size: -
CDR3 DNA: TGTGCCAGCAGCCAACAGGGAGGTCATCAGCCCCAGCATTTT
CDR3 protein: CASSQQGGHQPQHF

J gene: TRBJ2-1
D gene: -
V gene: TRBV2
clone size: -
CDR3 DNA: TGTGCCAGCAGTCGGCGGCTAGCGTACGACAATGAGCAGTTCTTC
CDR3 protein: CASSRRLAYDNEQFF

J gene: TRBJ2-7
D gene: TRBD2
V gene: TRBV6-5
clone size: -
CDR3 DNA: TGTGCCAGCACCTCACGGGCGGGAGGGTACGAGCAGTACTTC
CDR3 protein: CASTSRAGGYEQYF

J gene: TRBJ1-6
D gene: -
V gene: TRBV15
clone size: -
CDR3 DNA: TGTGCCACCAGGGACGGAGGAAGGAATTCACCCCTCCACTTT
CDR3 protein: CATRDGGRNSPLHF

J gene: TRBJ2-7
D gene: TRBD2
V gene: TRBV20-1
clone size: -
CDR3 DNA: TGCAGTGCTAGAGATCCCAGGACTAGCGGAAACTACGAGCAGTACTTC
CDR3 protein: CSARDPRTSGNYEQYF

J gene: TRBJ1-2
D gene: -
V gene: TRBV9
clone size: once
CDR3 DNA: TGTGCCAGCAGCGGGGAGGTTCGTGGCTACACCTTC
CDR3 protein: CASSGEVRGYTF

J gene: TRBJ2-2
D gene: TRBD2
V gene: TRBV9
clone size: -
CDR3 DNA: TGTGCCAGCAGCGCCCCACTAGCGGGTAGCACCGGGGAGCTGTTTTTT
CDR3 protein: CASSAPLAGSTGELFF

J gene: TRBJ2-1
D gene: -
V gene: TRBV7-2
clone size: -
CDR3 DNA: TGTGCCAGCAGCACTCTGGCCGGTAGCTCCTACAATGAGCAGTTCTTC
CDR3 protein: CASSTLAGSSYNEQFF

J gene: TRBJ1-1
D gene: -
V gene: TRBV4-1
clone size: -
CDR3 DNA: TGCGCCAGCAGCCAAGATCCGGGGAGCGCCACTGAAGCTTTCTTT
CDR3 protein: CASSQDPGSATEAFF

J gene: TRBJ2-1
D gene: -
V gene: TRBV7-8
clone size: -
CDR3 DNA: TGTGCCAGCAGCCACGACCGGGGCAAGAGCTCCTACAATGAGCAGTTCTTC
CDR3 protein: CASSHDRGKSSYNEQFF

J gene: TRBJ2-7
D gene: TRBD2
V gene: TRBV9
clone size: few
CDR3 DNA: TGTGCCAGCAGCCCTAGCGGAAGCTCCTACGAGCAGTACTTC
CDR3 protein: CASSPSGSSYEQYF

J gene: TRBJ1-1
D gene: -
V gene: TRBV4-1
clone size: few
CDR3 DNA: TGCGCCAGCAGCCAAGAGGGTTTGCTGAACACTGAAGCTTTCTTT
CDR3 protein: CASSQEGLLNTEAFF

J gene: TRBJ1-2
D gene: -
V gene: TRBV9
clone size: -
CDR3 DNA: TGTGCCAGCAGCGTCCATGAGGGGGGCTTTACAGTTACACATGGCTACACCTTC
CDR3 protein: CASSVHEGGFTVTHGYTF

J gene: TRBJ1-2
D gene: -
V gene: TRBV12-3/TRBV12-4
clone size: -
CDR3 DNA: TGTGCCAGCAGGGCTCCAGGGAATGGCTACACCTTC
CDR3 protein: CASRAPGNGYTF

J gene: TRBJ2-5
D gene: -
V gene: TRBV7-6
clone size: once
CDR3 DNA: TGTGCCAGCAGCCGGCCCGGAGAGACCCAGTACTTC
CDR3 protein: CASSRPGETQYF

J gene: TRBJ2-5
D gene: TRBD1
V gene: TRBV7-8
clone size: -
CDR3 DNA: TGTGCCAGCAGCTTAATTGGACAGGGGCAAGAGACCCAGTACTTC
CDR3 protein: CASSLIGQGQETQYF

J gene: TRBJ1-5
D gene: -
V gene: TRBV30
clone size: -
CDR3 DNA: TGTGCCTGGAGTTCGGGCAGGGATCAGCCCCAGCATTTT
CDR3 protein: CAWSSGRDQPQHF

J gene: TRBJ1-2
D gene: TRBD1
V gene: TRBV27
clone size: -
CDR3 DNA: TGTGCCAGCAGTTCCCAGGGGGGAGTAAATAGCTACACCTTC
CDR3 protein: CASSSQGGVNSYTF

J gene: TRBJ1-4
D gene: -
V gene: TRBV20-1
clone size: -
CDR3 DNA: TGCAGTGCTAGAGCGGGGGGCTCAACTAATGAAAAACTGTTTTTT
CDR3 protein: CSARAGGSTNEKLFF

J gene: TRBJ2-7
D gene: TRBD1
V gene: TRBV10-3
clone size: -
CDR3 DNA: TGTGCCATCAGAAAAGAGACAGGGGATTACGAGCAGTACTTC
CDR3 protein: CAIRKETGDYEQYF

J gene: TRBJ2-7
D gene: -
V gene: TRBV11-2
clone size: -
CDR3 DNA: TGTGCCAGCAGCTCAGGGGGACTAGGATCTCTCGAGCAGTACTTC
CDR3 protein: CASSSGGLGSLEQYF

J gene: TRBJ2-4
D gene: -
V gene: TRBV12-3/TRBV12-4
clone size: -
CDR3 DNA: TGTGCCAGCAGTTTAGAATTGAACATTCAGTACTTC
CDR3 protein: CASSLELNIQYF

J gene: TRBJ2-7
D gene: -
V gene: TRBV5-6
clone size: -
CDR3 DNA: TGTGCCAGCAGCTTCCGGACAGAAGCCTACGAGCAGTACTTC
CDR3 protein: CASSFRTEAYEQYF

J gene: TRBJ1-6
D gene: -
V gene: TRBV20-1
clone size: -
CDR3 DNA: TGCAGTGCTAGGGACAATCAGAATTCACCCCTCCACTTT
CDR3 protein: CSARDNQNSPLHF

J gene: TRBJ2-7
D gene: -
V gene: TRBV12-3/TRBV12-4
clone size: -
CDR3 DNA: TGTGCCAGCAGGTCGGGCTTGGACGAGCAGTACTTC
CDR3 protein: CASRSGLDEQYF

J gene: TRBJ2-1
D gene: TRBD2
V gene: TRBV5-1
clone size: once
CDR3 DNA: TGCGCCAGCAGCGAAAGGACTAGCGGGAGTGGTAATGAGCAGTTCTTC
CDR3 protein: CASSERTSGSGNEQFF

J gene: TRBJ2-6
D gene: -
V gene: TRBV5-6
clone size: -
CDR3 DNA: TGTGCCAGCAGCTTCCGGGACGCGGCAGCCAACGTCCTGACTTTC
CDR3 protein: CASSFRDAAANVLTF

J gene: TRBJ2-3
D gene: TRBD2
V gene: TRBV28
clone size: -
CDR3 DNA: TGTGCCAGCAGGCAGACTAGCGGGAGGACAGATACGCAGTATTTT
CDR3 protein: CASRQTSGRTDTQYF

J gene: TRBJ2-7
D gene: TRBD1
V gene: TRBV15
clone size: -
CDR3 DNA: TGTGCCACCAGCAGAGTGCATACGGGACAGGGATACTACGAGCAGTACTTC
CDR3 protein: CATSRVHTGQGYYEQYF

J gene: TRBJ2-5
D gene: TRBD2
V gene: TRBV6-1
clone size: -
CDR3 DNA: TGTGCCAGCAGTGGAGAACTAGCGGGCCCAAAAAACCCCGAGGAGACCCAGTACTTC
CDR3 protein: CASSGELAGPKNPEETQYF

J gene: TRBJ2-6
D gene: -
V gene: TRBV5-4
clone size: once
CDR3 DNA: TGTGCCAGCAGCTCAGCAAGCTCTGGGGCCAACGTCCTGACTTTC
CDR3 protein: CASSSASSGANVLTF

J gene: TRBJ2-5
D gene: -
V gene: TRBV29-1
clone size: once
CDR3 DNA: TGCAGCGCCGGGGACACCCAAGAGACCCAGTACTTC
CDR3 protein: CSAGDTQETQYF

J gene: TRBJ2-5
D gene: -
V gene: TRBV20-1
clone size: -
CDR3 DNA: TGCAGTGCTAGAGACTTTCAGGGCCGACCGTACCAAGAGACCCAGTACTTC
CDR3 protein: CSARDFQGRPYQETQYF

J gene: TRBJ1-2
D gene: -
V gene: TRBV12-3/TRBV12-4
clone size: once
CDR3 DNA: TGTGCCAGCAGTCTAGAGACCGGGAAGCACTTAAATGGCTACACCTTC
CDR3 protein: CASSLETGKHLNGYTF

J gene: TRBJ1-6
D gene: -
V gene: TRBV7-2
clone size: -
CDR3 DNA: TGTGCCAGCGGTCAAGATGGTCTGTCCGAACCACCCCTCCACTTT
CDR3 protein: CASGQDGLSEPPLHF